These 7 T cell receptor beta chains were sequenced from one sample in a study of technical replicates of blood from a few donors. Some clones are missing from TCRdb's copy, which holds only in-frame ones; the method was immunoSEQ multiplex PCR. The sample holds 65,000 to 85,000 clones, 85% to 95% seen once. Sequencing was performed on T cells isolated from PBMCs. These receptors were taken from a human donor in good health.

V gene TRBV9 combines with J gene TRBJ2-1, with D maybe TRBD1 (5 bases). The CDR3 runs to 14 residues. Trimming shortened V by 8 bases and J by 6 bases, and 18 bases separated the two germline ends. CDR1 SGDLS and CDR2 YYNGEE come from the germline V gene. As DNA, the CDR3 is TGTGCCAGTACCGAGCAGGGAATGGCCAATGAGCAGTTCTTC. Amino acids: CASTEQGMANEQFF.

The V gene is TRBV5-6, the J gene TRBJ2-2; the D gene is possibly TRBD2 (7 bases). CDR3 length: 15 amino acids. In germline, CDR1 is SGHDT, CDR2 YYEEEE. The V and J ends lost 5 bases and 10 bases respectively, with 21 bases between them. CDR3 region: CASSPNLGGGKELFF. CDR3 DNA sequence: TGTGCCAGCAGTCCGAACTTAGGGGGGGGCAAGGAGCTGTTTTTT.

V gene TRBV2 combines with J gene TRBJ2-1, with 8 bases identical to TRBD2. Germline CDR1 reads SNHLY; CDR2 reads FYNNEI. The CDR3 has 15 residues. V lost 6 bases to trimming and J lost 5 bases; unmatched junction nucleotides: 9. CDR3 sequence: CASRPTSGLNNEQFF. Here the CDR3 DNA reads TGTGCCAGCAGGCCAACTAGCGGCCTTAACAATGAGCAGTTCTTC.

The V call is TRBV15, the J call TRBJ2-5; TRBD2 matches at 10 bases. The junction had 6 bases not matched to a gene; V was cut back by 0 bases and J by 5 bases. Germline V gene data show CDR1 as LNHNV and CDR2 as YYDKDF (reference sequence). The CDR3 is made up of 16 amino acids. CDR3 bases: TGTGCCACCAGCAGAGATTTAAGCGGGAGGGTTGAGACCCAGTACTTC. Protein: CATSRDLSGRVETQYF.

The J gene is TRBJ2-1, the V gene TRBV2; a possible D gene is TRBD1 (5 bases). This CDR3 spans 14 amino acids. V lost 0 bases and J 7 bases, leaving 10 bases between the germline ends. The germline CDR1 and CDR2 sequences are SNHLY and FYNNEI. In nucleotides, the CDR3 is TGTGCCAGCAGTGAAGCCAGGGAAGTGAATGAGCAGTTCTTC. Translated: CASSEAREVNEQFF.

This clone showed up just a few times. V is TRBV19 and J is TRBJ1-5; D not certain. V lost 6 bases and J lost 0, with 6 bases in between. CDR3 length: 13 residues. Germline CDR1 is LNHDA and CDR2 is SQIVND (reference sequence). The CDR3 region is CASRQDSNQPQHF. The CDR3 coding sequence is TGTGCCAGTAGGCAGGATAGCAATCAGCCCCAGCATTTT.

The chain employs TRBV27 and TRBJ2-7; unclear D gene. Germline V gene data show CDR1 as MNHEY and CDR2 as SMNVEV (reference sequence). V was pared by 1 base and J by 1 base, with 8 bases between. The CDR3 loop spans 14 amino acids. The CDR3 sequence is CASSLLSNSYEQYF. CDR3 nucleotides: TGTGCCAGCAGTTTATTGTCAAATTCCTACGAGCAGTACTTC.